The 15 T cell receptor beta chains below all came from one sample that was sequenced in a study of blood T cell repertoires in COVID-19. The data were produced by immunoSEQ multiplex PCR, yet TCRdb's version contains in-frame clones alone and is incomplete. The sample lists about 160,000 clones, roughly 91% occurring once. Input material: peripheral blood. Source of these receptors: a woman in her fifties or sixties with acute or convalescent COVID-19.

V is TRBV6-2 or TRBV6-3 and J is TRBJ2-5, with TRBD2 matching 11 bases. This CDR3 has 17 residues. Trimming cost V 0 bases and J 3 bases; bases outside gene matches: 6. The germline gives CDR1 MNHEY, CDR2 SVGEGT. The CDR3 DNA sequence: TGTGCCAGCAGTTACTCGACCCTAGCGGGAGGCAAAGAGACCCAGTACTTC. Its translation is CASSYSTLAGGKETQYF.

This chain joins TRBV5-1 and TRBJ1-1; 8 nucleotides agree with TRBD1. The CDR3 totals 14 residues. Germline V lookup: CDR1 SGHRS, CDR2 YFSETQ. V was pared by 3 bases and J by 4 bases, with 5 bases of the junction left unmatched. The CDR3 region has the DNA TGCGCCAGCAGCTCCCAGGGGGCGCGCACTGAAGCTTTCTTT. It translates to CASSSQGARTEAFF.

The gene calls are TRBV19 and TRBJ1-3, with TRBD1 identical over 7 bases. The V and J ends lost 5 bases and 2 bases, in that order; junction bases with no gene match: 6. CDR1 is LNHDA, CDR2 SQIVND, per germline (reference sequence). CDR3 size: 15 residues. CDR3: CASSPGGSPGNTIYF. The CDR3 nucleotides read TGTGCCAGTAGTCCAGGGGGGTCCCCTGGAAACACCATATATTTT.

This chain joins TRBV27 and TRBJ2-7, with D tentatively TRBD1 (6 bases). The CDR3 extends over 17 amino acids. V was cut by 2 bases and J by 0 bases, with 17 bases left in between. Germline CDR1 MNHEY, CDR2 SMNVEV (reference sequence). The chain's CDR3 is CASSLAAGDHLSYEQYF. The DNA of the CDR3 is TGTGCCAGCAGTTTAGCGGCAGGGGATCACCTCTCCTACGAGCAGTACTTC.

The chain carries TRBV4-1 and TRBJ1-1; D is unclear. There are 15 residues in the CDR3. V lost 0 bases to trimming and J lost 0 bases, with 8 bases between them. Looked up from germline, CDR1 is MGHRA and CDR2 is YSYEKL. The CDR3, as DNA: TGCGCCAGCAGCCAAGAAGCCTTCATGAACACTGAAGCTTTCTTT. Protein sequence: CASSQEAFMNTEAFF.

The V gene is TRBV11-2, the J gene TRBJ1-2; D may be TRBD1 (5 bases). Looked up from germline, CDR1 is SGHAT and CDR2 is FQNNGV. V was shortened by 1 base and J by 4 bases, with 13 bases between the two germline ends. The CDR3 covers 15 residues. The CDR3 region is CASSLVGGAVYGYTF. DNA for the CDR3: TGTGCCAGCAGCTTAGTCGGAGGGGCGGTCTATGGCTACACCTTC. The full variable domain, in which reference TRBV11-2 and TRBJ1-2 provide the parts outside the CDR3, is EAGVAQSPRYKIIEKRQSVAFWCNPISGHATLYWYQQILGQGPKLLIQFQNNGVVDDSQLPKDRFSAERLKGVDSTLKIQPAKLEDSAVYLCASSLVGGAVYGYTFGSGTRLTVV.

The rearrangement uses TRBV29-1 and TRBJ2-5; 10 positions match TRBD1. Germline V gene sequence: CDR1 SQVTM, CDR2 ANQGSEA. CDR3 length: 13 residues. Unmatched junction bases numbered 1, after V lost 3 bases and J lost 3 bases. The chain's CDR3 is CSVEGQGKETQYF. The CDR3 coding sequence is TGCAGCGTTGAGGGACAGGGGAAAGAGACCCAGTACTTC.

The chain carries TRBV19 and TRBJ1-6; TRBD1 matches 7 bases. J was trimmed by 7 bases and V by 3 bases; bases with no gene match: 6. The CDR3 length is 15 residues. Germline loops: CDR1 LNHDA, CDR2 SQIVND (reference sequence). The CDR3 nucleotides are TGTGCCAGTAGTATCGGGGACAGCGTCAATTCACCCCTCCACTTT. It translates to CASSIGDSVNSPLHF.

This chain joins TRBV18 and TRBJ1-1, with a tentative D call TRBD1 (6 bases). V was trimmed by 8 bases and J by 0 bases, leaving 10 bases between them. The CDR3 has 13 amino acids. CDR1 is KGHSH and CDR2 is LQKENI in the germline V gene. The CDR3 DNA is TGTGCCAGCGGGGGCCAGTTGAACACTGAAGCTTTCTTT. This translates into CASGGQLNTEAFF.

V gene TRBV27 combines with J gene TRBJ1-6; 7 positions match TRBD1. CDR1 and CDR2 (germline): MNHEY, SMNVEV (reference sequence). Trimming removed 5 bases from V and 8 bases from J; junction bases left unmatched: 15. This CDR3 spans 17 amino acids. The DNA for the CDR3 is TGTGCCAGCAGTCACTCCAAGACAGGGTTTGGTGATTCACCCCTCCACTTT. This sequence encodes CASSHSKTGFGDSPLHF.

V usage is TRBV2 and J usage is TRBJ1-2, with D tentatively TRBD1 (6 bases). V lost 5 bases to trimming and J lost 7 bases, with 8 bases between them. The CDR3 extends over 11 amino acids. CDR1 and CDR2 (germline): SNHLY, FYNNEI. The CDR3 loop reads CASSRDTGYTF. The CDR3 DNA reads TGTGCCAGCAGTCGGGACACTGGCTACACCTTC.

In this sample, this clone turned up once. The CDR3 nucleotides are TGTGCCAGCAGCTTAGTAGCAGCCAACACCGGGGAGCTGTTTTTT. Its protein is CASSLVAANTGELFF. The V gene is TRBV7-6, the J gene TRBJ2-2; D not certain. This CDR3 has 15 amino acids. Per the germline V gene, CDR1 is SGHVS and CDR2 is FNYEAQ. The V end was cut by 1 base, the J end by 2 bases, with 8 bases between.

The gene calls are TRBV10-3 and TRBJ1-5; D unclear. Germline V CDR1 and CDR2: ENHRY, SYGVKD. The V end lost 6 bases, the J end lost 0 bases, and 6 bases lay between the germline ends. This CDR3 region has 13 residues. CDR3 bases: TGTGCCATCAGAAACAGTAGCAATCAGCCCCAGCATTTT. It specifies CAIRNSSNQPQHF.

This chain uses TRBV6-1 with TRBJ1-5; D gene uncertain. Trimming shortened V by 2 bases and J by 6 bases, and 8 bases separated the two germline ends. The CDR3 covers 13 residues. Germline-derived CDR1 and CDR2 are MNHNS and SASEGT. CDR3 nucleotides: TGTGCCAGCAGTGAAATGGGGAGTCAGCCCCAGCATTTT. It yields the protein CASSEMGSQPQHF.

V is TRBV19 and J is TRBJ2-2, with D maybe TRBD1 (6 bases). V was trimmed by 10 bases and J by 4 bases, leaving 19 bases between them. Germline CDR1 is LNHDA and CDR2 is SQIVND (reference sequence). CDR3 length: 15 residues. CDR3 nucleotides: TGTGCCACCAAAACGGGTGGGACAAGCACCGGGGAGCTGTTTTTT. This translates into CATKTGGTSTGELFF.